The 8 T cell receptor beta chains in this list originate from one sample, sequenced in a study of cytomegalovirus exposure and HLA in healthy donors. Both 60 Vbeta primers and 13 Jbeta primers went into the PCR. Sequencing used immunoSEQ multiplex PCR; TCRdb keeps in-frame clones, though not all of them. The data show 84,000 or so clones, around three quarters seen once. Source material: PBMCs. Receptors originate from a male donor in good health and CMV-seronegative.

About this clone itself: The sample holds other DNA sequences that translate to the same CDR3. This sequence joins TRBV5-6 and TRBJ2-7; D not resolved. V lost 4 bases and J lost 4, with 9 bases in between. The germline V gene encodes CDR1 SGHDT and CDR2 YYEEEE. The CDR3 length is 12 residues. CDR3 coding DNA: TGTGCCAGCAGCCTAAGTGGTTACGAGCAGTACTTC. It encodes CASSLSGYEQYF.

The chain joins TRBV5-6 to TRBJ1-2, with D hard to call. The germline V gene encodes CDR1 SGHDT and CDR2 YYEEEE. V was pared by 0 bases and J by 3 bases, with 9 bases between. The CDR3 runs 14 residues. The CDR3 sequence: CASSLGQRDYGYTF. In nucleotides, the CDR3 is TGTGCCAGCAGCTTGGGTCAGCGCGACTATGGCTACACCTTC.

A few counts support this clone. CDR3 in amino acids: CASSQERGQPQHF. The DNA of the CDR3 is TGCGCCAGCAGCCAAGAAAGGGGGCAGCCCCAGCATTTT. J is TRBJ1-5 and V is TRBV4-1; possible D gene TRBD1, 6 bases. This CDR3 comprises 13 residues. Per the germline V gene, CDR1 is MGHRA and CDR2 is YSYEKL. The V and J ends lost 0 bases and 7 bases respectively, with 7 bases between them.

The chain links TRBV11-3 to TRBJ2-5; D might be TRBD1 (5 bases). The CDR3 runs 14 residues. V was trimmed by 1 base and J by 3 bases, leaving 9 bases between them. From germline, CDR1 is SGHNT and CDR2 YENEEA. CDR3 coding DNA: TGTGCCAGCAGCTTAGGGACACGGAAAGAGACCCAGTACTTC. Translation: CASSLGTRKETQYF.

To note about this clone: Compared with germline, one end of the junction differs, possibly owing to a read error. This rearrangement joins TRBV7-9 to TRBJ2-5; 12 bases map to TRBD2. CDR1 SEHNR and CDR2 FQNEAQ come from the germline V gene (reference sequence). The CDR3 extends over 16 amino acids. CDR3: CANSPRTSGKQETQYF. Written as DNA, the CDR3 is TGTGCCAACAGCCCCCGGACTAGCGGGAAACAAGAGACCCAGTACTTC.

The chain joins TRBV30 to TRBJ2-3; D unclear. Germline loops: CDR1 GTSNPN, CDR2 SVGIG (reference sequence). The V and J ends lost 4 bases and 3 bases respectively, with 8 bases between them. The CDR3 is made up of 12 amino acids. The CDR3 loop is CAWKEQTDTQYF. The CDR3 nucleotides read TGTGCCTGGAAAGAACAGACAGATACGCAGTATTTT.

DNA for the CDR3: TGTGCCATCAGAGGGACCGACAGGGGCACTGAAGCTTTCTTT. Protein product: CAIRGTDRGTEAFF. The chain has TRBV10-3 and TRBJ1-1; 8 bases are a match to TRBD1. Germline V gene data show CDR1 as ENHRY and CDR2 as SYGVKD. This CDR3 spans 14 amino acids. V dropped 6 bases and J dropped 4; count of bases not matched to a gene: 7.

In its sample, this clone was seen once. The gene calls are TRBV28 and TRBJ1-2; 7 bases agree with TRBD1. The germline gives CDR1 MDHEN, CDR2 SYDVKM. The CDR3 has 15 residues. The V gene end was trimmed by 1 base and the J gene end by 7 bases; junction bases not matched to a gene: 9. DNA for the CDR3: TGTGCCAGCAGTTTATTGGAGGGGGCATTGATTGGCTACACCTTC. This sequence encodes CASSLLEGALIGYTF.